The next 13 T cell receptor beta chains were all read from a single sample in a study of long-term antiretroviral therapy in people with HIV. Survey-level immunoSEQ v3.0 assays were run. Clones were sequenced by immunoSEQ multiplex PCR, and TCRdb holds only the in-frame ones, with some missing. The table includes tens of thousands of clones, roughly 82% detected once. The sample was unsorted PBMCs, taken around 6 years after starting antiretroviral therapy. The receptor source for this set is a man in his thirties or forties with HIV.

The chain joins TRBV4-3 to TRBJ2-1; D possibly corresponds to TRBD1 (5 bases). The V end lost 3 bases, the J end lost 6 bases, and 9 bases lay between the germline ends. The CDR3 spans 13 residues. Germline V gene sequence: CDR1 LGHNA, CDR2 YSLEER. CDR3 coding DNA: TGCGCCAGCAGCCACCCCCAGGGCAATGAGCAGTTCTTC. The encoded protein is CASSHPQGNEQFF.

This sequence joins TRBV15 and TRBJ1-4; possibly TRBD1 for D (5 bases). Trimming pared 0 bases from V and 2 bases from J, leaving 7 bases between. CDR1 is LNHNV and CDR2 is YYDKDF in the germline V gene (reference sequence). This CDR3 is built from 15 residues. DNA of the CDR3: TGTGCCACCAGCAGAGAGGGGGGGACTAATGAAAAACTGTTTTTT. Encoded protein: CATSREGGTNEKLFF.

The rearrangement uses TRBV5-4 and TRBJ2-5; D is ambiguous. Trimming removed 7 bases at V and 1 base at J, with 11 bases between. This CDR3 comprises 13 residues. Germline CDR1 is SGHNT and CDR2 is YYREEE (reference sequence). CDR3 nucleotides: TGTGCCAGCCGGCGCTGGGGCCAAGAGACCCAGTACTTC. Encoded protein: CASRRWGQETQYF.

CDR3 bases: TGTGCCAGCAGCCCCCATACAGGGAGGGGGGACGCTGAAGCTTTCTTT. The encoded protein is CASSPHTGRGDAEAFF. The chain combines TRBV5-5 with TRBJ1-1; D might be TRBD1 (6 bases). The CDR3 runs to 16 residues. Per germline, CDR1 SGHKS and CDR2 YYEKEE (reference sequence). V lost 4 bases and J lost 6, with 22 bases in between. Drawing the rest from reference TRBV5-5 and TRBJ1-1, the complete variable domain is DAGVTQSPTHLIKTRGQQVTLRCSPISGHKSVSWYQQVLGQGPQFIFQYYEKEERGRGNFPDRFSARQFPNYSSELNVNALLLGDSALYLCASSPHTGRGDAEAFFGQGTRLTVV.

This clone has only one observation. The rearrangement links TRBV4-2 to TRBJ2-7; the D gene is possibly TRBD1 (6 bases). The CDR3 loop spans 16 amino acids. Trimming took off 0 bases at V and 2 bases at J, with 14 bases between the two ends. CDR1 is LGHNA and CDR2 is YNFKEQ in the germline V gene. Here the CDR3 DNA reads TGTGCCAGCAGCCAAGAGGGGATTAGGGGGACCTACGAGCAGTACTTC. Residues: CASSQEGIRGTYEQYF.

This clone was detected once. The CDR3 nucleotides read TGTGCCAGCAGTTTCGCAGGCCCCGGGCAGTACTTC. Protein sequence: CASSFAGPGQYF. The chain joins TRBV28 to TRBJ2-7; unclear D gene. The CDR3 is 12 amino acids. Trimming removed 3 bases from V and 9 bases from J, with 12 bases in between. CDR1 is MDHEN and CDR2 is SYDVKM in the germline V gene.

In this sample, this clone turned up a few times. The V and J genes are TRBV13 and TRBJ2-1; 12 bases match TRBD2. The germline gives CDR1 PRHDT, CDR2 FYEKMQ (reference sequence). The CDR3 is made up of 16 amino acids. The junction had 4 bases not matched to a gene; V was cut back by 5 bases and J by 2 bases. This CDR3 reads CASSPRLAGAYNEQFF. The CDR3 DNA is TGTGCCAGCAGCCCCCGACTAGCGGGGGCCTACAATGAGCAGTTCTTC.

The rearrangement links TRBV7-3 to TRBJ1-3; D gene unclear. Looked up from germline, CDR1 is SGHTA and CDR2 is FQGTGA. CDR3 length equals 13 residues. Trimming took off 5 bases at V and 4 bases at J, with 9 bases between the two ends. CDR3 in DNA: TGTGCCAGCAGCCCCAGACAAGGAAACACCATATATTTT. Protein: CASSPRQGNTIYF.

The chain joins TRBV2 to TRBJ2-7, with 9 nucleotides matching TRBD2. The CDR3 contains 11 residues. Germline assignment: CDR1 SNHLY and CDR2 FYNNEI. The V and J ends lost 9 bases and 6 bases, in that order; junction bases with no gene match: 3. The CDR3 loop reads CASATSGEQYF. As DNA, the CDR3 is TGTGCCAGTGCGACTAGCGGCGAGCAGTACTTC.

The chain combines TRBV2 with TRBJ1-5; D not certain. V lost 4 bases, J lost 4 bases, and 14 bases lay in between. The V gene's germline CDR1 is SNHLY and CDR2 FYNNEI. CDR3 size: 15 residues. The CDR3: CASSAVAAGNQPQHF. The CDR3 DNA reads as TGTGCCAGCAGTGCGGTGGCAGCTGGAAATCAGCCCCAGCATTTT.

This clone was counted only a few times. The chain is built from TRBV5-4 and TRBJ2-7, with D perhaps TRBD2 (5 bases). The V end was cut by 5 bases, the J end by 4 bases, with 13 bases between. CDR1 and CDR2 from the germline V gene are SGHNT and YYREEE (reference sequence). The CDR3 is made up of 13 amino acids. The CDR3 region is CASRAGERYEQYF. CDR3 coding DNA: TGTGCCAGCAGGGCAGGTGAGCGGTACGAGCAGTACTTC.

The rearrangement links TRBV5-1 to TRBJ1-5, with D possibly being TRBD1 (5 bases). Germline values: CDR1 SGHRS, CDR2 YFSETQ. CDR3 size: 16 residues. V was clipped by 0 bases and J by 4 bases, with 14 bases between them. The CDR3 reads CASSLAPLGVNQPQHF. In DNA, the CDR3 is TGCGCCAGCAGCTTGGCCCCCTTGGGGGTTAATCAGCCCCAGCATTTT.

The chain's CDR3 is CASSQERDRVETQYF. The CDR3 DNA reads TGTGCCAGCAGCCAAGAGAGGGACAGGGTGGAGACCCAGTACTTC. The chain carries TRBV4-2 and TRBJ2-5; 9 nucleotides line up with TRBD1. The CDR3 is 15 amino acids. Trimming at V came to 0 bases and at J to 5 bases, leaving 4 bases not matched to a gene. Germline V CDR1 and CDR2: LGHNA, YNFKEQ.